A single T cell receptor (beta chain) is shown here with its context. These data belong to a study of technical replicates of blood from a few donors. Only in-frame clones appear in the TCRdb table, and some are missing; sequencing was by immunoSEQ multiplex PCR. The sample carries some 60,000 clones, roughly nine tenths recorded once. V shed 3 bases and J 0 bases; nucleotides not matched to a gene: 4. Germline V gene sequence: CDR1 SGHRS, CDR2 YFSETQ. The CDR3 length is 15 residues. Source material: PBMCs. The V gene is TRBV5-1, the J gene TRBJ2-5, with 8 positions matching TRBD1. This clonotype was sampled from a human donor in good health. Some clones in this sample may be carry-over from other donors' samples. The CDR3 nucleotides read TGCGCCAGCAGCTGGGGGACAGGATACCAAGAGACCCAGTACTTC. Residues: CASSWGTGYQETQYF.